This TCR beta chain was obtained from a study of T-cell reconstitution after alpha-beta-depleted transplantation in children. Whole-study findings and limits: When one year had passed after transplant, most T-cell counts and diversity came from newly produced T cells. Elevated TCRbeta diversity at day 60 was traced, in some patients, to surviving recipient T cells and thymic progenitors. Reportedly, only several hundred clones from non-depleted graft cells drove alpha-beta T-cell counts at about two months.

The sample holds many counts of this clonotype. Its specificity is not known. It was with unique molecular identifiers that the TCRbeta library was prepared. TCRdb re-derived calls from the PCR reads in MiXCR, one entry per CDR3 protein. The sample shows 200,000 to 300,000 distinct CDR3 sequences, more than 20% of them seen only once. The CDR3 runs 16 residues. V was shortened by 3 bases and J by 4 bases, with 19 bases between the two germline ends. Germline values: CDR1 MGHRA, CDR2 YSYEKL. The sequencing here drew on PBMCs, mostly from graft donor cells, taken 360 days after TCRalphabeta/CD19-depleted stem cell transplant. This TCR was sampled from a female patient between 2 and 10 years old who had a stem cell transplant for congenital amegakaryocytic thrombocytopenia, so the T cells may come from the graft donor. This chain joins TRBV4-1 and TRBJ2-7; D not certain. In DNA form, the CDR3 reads TGCGCCAGCAGCCAGGATGGACCCACCGGCGCTTACGAGCAGTACTTC. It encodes CASSQDGPTGAYEQYF.